Shown below are 25 T cell receptor beta chains from a single sample sequenced in a study of shared clonotypes between healthy human individuals. The naive CD8 subset, CD45RO-negative cells positively selected for CCR7, excluded terminally differentiated effector memory CD45RA+ cells. Libraries were prepared by immunoSEQ multiplex PCR; TCRdb keeps only in-frame clonotypes and omits some of them. The repertoire holds around 2.1 million clones, with roughly 91% as singletons. The material sequenced was naive CD8+ T cells from PBMCs. These receptor sequences come from a man aged 18 to 29 in good health. Some clones in this sample may be carry-over from other donors' samples.

The chain joins TRBV28 to TRBJ2-5; TRBD1 aligns across 8 bases. CDR1 is MDHEN and CDR2 is SYDVKM in the germline V gene. The CDR3 is made up of 15 amino acids. V shed 2 bases and J 5 bases; nucleotides not matched to a gene: 7. The chain's CDR3 is CASSLRQGAGETQYF. For the CDR3, the DNA is TGTGCCAGCAGTTTAAGGCAGGGGGCGGGGGAGACCCAGTACTTC.

V and J are TRBV4-3 and TRBJ2-1; TRBD2 aligns across 13 bases. CDR3 length: 16 amino acids. The germline V gene encodes CDR1 LGHNA and CDR2 YSLEER. Trimming took 3 bases from V and 8 from J; bases not matched to a gene: 7. The CDR3 is CASSHAGTSGIYEQFF. Written as DNA, the CDR3 is TGCGCCAGCAGCCATGCCGGGACTAGCGGGATCTATGAGCAGTTCTTC.

The chain couples TRBV21-1 to TRBJ2-1; the D call in the table, TRBD2, was not verified against the DNA. TRBV21-1 is assigned pseudogene status. There are 18 residues in the CDR3. The CDR3 is CASSKTSGRFSPYNEQFF. The CDR3 DNA is TGTGCCAGCAGCAAGACTAGCGGGAGGTTTAGCCCCTACAATGAGCAGTTCTTC.

The chain is built from TRBV6-5 and TRBJ1-4, with D tentatively TRBD1 (6 bases). V dropped 5 bases and J dropped 3 bases, with 13 bases sitting between them. The CDR3 has 15 amino acids. The germline gives CDR1 MNHEY, CDR2 SVGAGI. The CDR3 DNA reads TGTGCCAGCAGTAGATCGGACAGATCTAATGAAAAACTGTTTTTT. Encoded protein: CASSRSDRSNEKLFF.

V and J are TRBV13 and TRBJ2-4; 11 bases fit TRBD2. CDR1 and CDR2 from the germline V gene are PRHDT and FYEKMQ (reference sequence). V gave up 5 bases and J gave up 0 bases; unmatched junction bases: 6. The CDR3 has 17 amino acids. This chain's CDR3 is CASSHRLAGLAKNIQYF. The CDR3 DNA reads as TGTGCCAGCAGCCACCGACTAGCGGGATTAGCCAAAAACATTCAGTACTTC.

This clone was seen just once. The V gene is TRBV27, the J gene TRBJ2-3; D ambiguous. Trimming shortened V by 8 bases and J by 2 bases, and 17 bases separated the two germline ends. The CDR3 runs to 15 residues. The germline gives CDR1 MNHEY, CDR2 SMNVEV (reference sequence). Here the CDR3 DNA reads TGTGCCAGCGGGATAGGTGCCAGATCCACAGATACGCAGTATTTT. Translating it yields CASGIGARSTDTQYF.

CDR3 DNA: TGTGCCAGCAGTTCGTTGGGAGGTCGTATAGGCTACACCTTC. Translated: CASSSLGGRIGYTF. The chain recombines TRBV6-1 with TRBJ1-2; no firm D call. V was shortened by 5 bases and J by 8 bases, with 18 bases between the two germline ends. The length of the CDR3 is 14 residues. Germline-derived CDR1 and CDR2 are MNHNS and SASEGT.

The chain uses TRBV6-5 and TRBJ2-7, with D possibly TRBD2 on 6 matching bases. CDR1 MNHEY and CDR2 SVGAGI come from the germline V gene. V was pared by 5 bases and J by 3 bases, with 11 bases between. This CDR3 is 13 amino acids long. The CDR3 spells CASSTGVDYEQYF. The DNA of the CDR3 is TGTGCCAGCAGTACGGGGGTTGACTACGAGCAGTACTTC.

The V gene is TRBV7-3, the J gene TRBJ2-6; possibly TRBD1 for D (5 bases). This CDR3 is 16 amino acids long. In germline, CDR1 is SGHTA, CDR2 FQGTGA. V lost 2 bases and J 0 bases, leaving 8 bases between the germline ends. CDR3 sequence: CASSLDRLSGANVLTF. CDR3 in DNA: TGTGCCAGCAGCTTAGACAGACTCTCTGGGGCCAACGTCCTGACTTTC. The full variable domain, rest sourced from reference TRBV7-3 and TRBJ2-6, is GAGVSQTPSNKVTEKGKYVELRCDPISGHTALYWYRQSLGQGPEFLIYFQGTGAADDSGLPNDRFFAVRPEGSVSTLKIQRTERGDSAVYLCASSLDRLSGANVLTFGAGSRLTVL.

The rearrangement links TRBV19 to TRBJ2-3; 7 nucleotides align to TRBD2. Per germline, CDR1 LNHDA and CDR2 SQIVND (reference sequence). V lost 3 bases and J lost 2; bases outside the gene matches: 5. The CDR3 is made up of 15 amino acids. The CDR3 protein is CASSILGLNTDTQYF. Written as DNA, the CDR3 is TGTGCCAGTAGTATCTTGGGACTAAACACAGATACGCAGTATTTT.

The chain joins TRBV29-1 to TRBJ2-3; 7 bases agree with TRBD2. The V gene's germline CDR1 is SQVTM and CDR2 ANQGSEA. V trimming: 3 bases; J trimming: 4 bases; junction bases outside the gene matches: 4. This CDR3 spans 13 amino acids. In nucleotides, the CDR3 is TGCAGCGTTGACGGGGGGAGGGCAGATACGCAGTATTTT. This translates into CSVDGGRADTQYF.

This sequence joins TRBV6-6 and TRBJ2-2, with TRBD1 as a possible D gene (6 bases). CDR3 length equals 16 residues. Germline CDR1 MNHNY, CDR2 SVGAGI (reference sequence). With 6 bases removed from V and 1 base from J, the gap between germline ends came to 15 bases. CDR3 DNA: TGTGCCAGCAGCTGGGACACTCGAAAGAACACCGGGGAGCTGTTTTTT. It encodes CASSWDTRKNTGELFF.

A word on this clone: One end of the junction is discordant with germline, which a read error may explain. The genes are TRBV2 and TRBJ2-3, with TRBD1 matching 7 bases. CDR1 is SNHLY, CDR2 FYNNEI, per germline. This CDR3 has 15 amino acids. CDR3 protein: CASRARQGSTDTQYF. The CDR3 DNA reads TGTGCCAGCAGGGCACGACAGGGAAGCACGGATACGCAGTATTTT.

The chain has TRBV6-6 and TRBJ1-1; D remains unclear. From germline, CDR1 is MNHNY and CDR2 SVGAGI (reference sequence). The germline V and J ends were trimmed by 2 bases and 4 bases, with 11 bases remaining between them. The CDR3 runs to 14 residues. CDR3 bases: TGTGCCAGCAGTTACGGCTCGTTGGGCACTGAAGCTTTCTTT. This translates into CASSYGSLGTEAFF.

The chain is built from TRBV6-5 and TRBJ2-2; D remains unclear. Germline assignment: CDR1 MNHEY and CDR2 SVGAGI. V dropped 6 bases and J dropped 4 bases, with 15 bases sitting between them. This CDR3 has 15 residues. For the CDR3, the DNA is TGTGCCAGCAGGACAACTGTGATGGGCACCGGGGAGCTGTTTTTT. Its translation is CASRTTVMGTGELFF.

The V call is TRBV29-1, the J call TRBJ2-3; either TRBD1 or TRBD2 may supply D (5 bases each). CDR3 length: 15 amino acids. Germline loops: CDR1 SQVTM, CDR2 ANQGSEA. V was cut by 3 bases and J by 2 bases, with 15 bases left in between. The CDR3 nucleotides are TGCAGCGTTGAGAGTTGGGACCTTCACACAGATACGCAGTATTTT. Translating gives CSVESWDLHTDTQYF.

The gene calls are TRBV7-3 and TRBJ2-7, with D maybe TRBD1 (6 bases). Germline-derived CDR1 and CDR2 are SGHTA and FQGTGA. The CDR3 is 15 amino acids. Trimming left V 5 bases short and J 0 bases short, with 14 bases between. This CDR3 reads CASSHRQDGSYEQYF. The DNA for the CDR3 is TGTGCCAGCAGCCACAGACAGGACGGCTCCTACGAGCAGTACTTC.

V is TRBV28 and J is TRBJ1-1, with D maybe TRBD1 (6 bases). CDR1 is MDHEN and CDR2 is SYDVKM in the germline V gene. V lost 3 bases and J 0 bases, leaving 8 bases between the germline ends. This CDR3 has 14 residues. The CDR3 protein is CASSFGQMNTEAFF. For the CDR3, the DNA is TGTGCCAGCAGTTTCGGACAGATGAACACTGAAGCTTTCTTT. Full variable domain (missing parts from reference TRBV28 and TRBJ1-1): DVKVTQSSRYLVKRTGEKVFLECVQDMDHENMFWYRQDPGLGLRLIYFSYDVKMKEKGDIPEGYSVSREKKERFSLILESASTNQTSMYLCASSFGQMNTEAFFGQGTRLTVV.

The gene calls are TRBV27 and TRBJ1-1; D call uncertain. V gave up 7 bases and J gave up 3 bases, with 15 bases separating them. This CDR3 has 14 amino acids. Per the germline V gene, CDR1 is MNHEY and CDR2 is SMNVEV (reference sequence). The CDR3 spells CASKGAGRDTEAFF. CDR3 nucleotide sequence: TGTGCCAGCAAGGGCGCTGGTCGGGACACTGAAGCTTTCTTT.

The rearrangement joins TRBV10-3 to TRBJ2-7; no clear D. V was shortened by 10 bases and J by 4 bases, with 26 bases between the two germline ends. Germline V gene lookup returns CDR1 ENHRY and CDR2 SYGVKD. The CDR3 length is 16 residues. CDR3: CATQDPESWVAYEQYF. In nucleotides, the CDR3 is TGTGCCACCCAGGATCCCGAGAGCTGGGTGGCGTACGAGCAGTACTTC.

This clone showed up just a few times. The rearrangement links TRBV30 to TRBJ1-1, with D perhaps TRBD1 (5 bases). In germline, CDR1 is GTSNPN, CDR2 SVGIG (reference sequence). The V end lost 0 bases, the J end lost 0 bases, and 14 bases lay between the germline ends. This CDR3 region has 16 residues. Here the CDR3 reads CAWSVIGRGLNTEAFF. The CDR3 nucleotides are TGTGCCTGGAGTGTAATCGGGAGGGGACTGAACACTGAAGCTTTCTTT. Based on the CDR3 plus reference TRBV30 and TRBJ1-1, the full variable domain is SQTIHQWPATLVQPVGSPLSLECTVEGTSNPNLYWYRQAAGRGLQLLFYSVGIGQISSEVPQNLSASRPQDRQFILSSKKLLLSDSGFYLCAWSVIGRGLNTEAFFGQGTRLTVV.

The chain recombines TRBV9 with TRBJ2-1, with 10 bases lining up with TRBD2. This CDR3 spans 17 amino acids. The V and J ends lost 4 bases and 8 bases, in that order; junction bases with no gene match: 15. CDR1 and CDR2 (germline): SGDLS, YYNGEE. The chain's CDR3 is CASSIRLSSGSNYEQFF. The CDR3 DNA sequence: TGTGCCAGCAGCATCCGACTATCTAGCGGGAGTAATTATGAGCAGTTCTTC. Complete variable domain (other parts from reference TRBV9 and TRBJ2-1): DSGVTQTPKHLITATGQRVTLRCSPRSGDLSVYWYQQSLDQGLQFLIQYYNGEERAKGNILERFSAQQFPDLHSELNLSSLELGDSALYFCASSIRLSSGSNYEQFFGPGTRLTVL.

This chain links TRBV4-2 with TRBJ2-1; a possible D gene is TRBD2 (8 bases). Germline CDR1 and CDR2: LGHNA and YNFKEQ. V was clipped by 3 bases and J by 8 bases, with 20 bases between them. CDR3 size: 16 residues. The CDR3 region is CASSQGGQREWDEQFF. The CDR3 DNA reads as TGTGCCAGCAGCCAGGGGGGACAGCGGGAGTGGGATGAGCAGTTCTTC.

CDR3 bases: TGTGCCAGTAGTACTCGGACAGGGAGCACTGAAGCTTTCTTT. It encodes CASSTRTGSTEAFF. The chain links TRBV19 to TRBJ1-1, with 8 positions matching TRBD1. With V trimmed by 4 bases and J by 4 bases, 5 bases remained unmatched. Looked up from germline, CDR1 is LNHDA and CDR2 is SQIVND (reference sequence). The CDR3 covers 14 residues.

This sequence joins TRBV28 and TRBJ2-2; 7 positions match TRBD1. Germline V CDR1 and CDR2: MDHEN, SYDVKM. The CDR3 totals 16 residues. V was pared by 4 bases and J by 7 bases, with 12 bases of the junction left unmatched. The CDR3 sequence is CASSSPTGAEGGELFF. CDR3 in DNA: TGTGCCAGCAGTTCACCAACAGGGGCGGAAGGCGGGGAGCTGTTTTTT.